This TCR beta chain was captured by sequencing in a study of cytomegalovirus exposure and HLA in healthy donors. General study results and limits: Cytomegalovirus association was listed for around 180 TCR beta chains. What a later analysis reportedly showed was that an Asian-associated ancestry cluster had fewer N-insertions than the approximately 700-donor mean.

Primers for the PCR totalled 60 Vbeta and 13 Jbeta. Generated by immunoSEQ multiplex PCR, the TCRdb table keeps only in-frame clones and is missing some. In the table there are 130,000 or so clones, approximately 65% of which are singletons. Germline V lookup: CDR1 MNHEY, CDR2 SVGAGI. Trimming pared 2 bases from V and 1 base from J, leaving 5 bases between. The CDR3 is made up of 13 amino acids. For this clone: Its specificity is not known.

This chain links TRBV6-5 with TRBJ1-1; no firm D call. The receptor comes from a young man in good health and CMV-seronegative. The material sequenced was PBMCs. Here the CDR3 DNA reads TGTGCCAGCAGTTACCTCTGGAACACTGAAGCTTTCTTT. Translated, it gives CASSYLWNTEAFF.